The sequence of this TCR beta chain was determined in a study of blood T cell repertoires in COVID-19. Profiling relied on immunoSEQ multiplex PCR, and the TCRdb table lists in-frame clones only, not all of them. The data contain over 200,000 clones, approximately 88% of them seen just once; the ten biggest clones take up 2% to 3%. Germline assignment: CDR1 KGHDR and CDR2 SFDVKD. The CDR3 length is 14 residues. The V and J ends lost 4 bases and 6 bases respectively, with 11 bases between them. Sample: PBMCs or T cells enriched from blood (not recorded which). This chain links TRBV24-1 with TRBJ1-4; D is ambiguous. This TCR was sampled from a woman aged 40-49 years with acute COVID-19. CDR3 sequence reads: CATSDSPGDEKLFF. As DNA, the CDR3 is TGTGCCACCAGTGACTCACCGGGAGATGAAAAACTGTTTTTT.